The sample holds one count of the clone carrying this T cell receptor beta chain. This sample was included in a study of blood T cell repertoires in COVID-19. About the research overall: The United States, Italy and Spain provided the acute and convalescent COVID-19 samples. Nucleic acid was either cDNA or gDNA, and it came from T cells, B-cell-depleted T cells, or PBMCs.

CDR3 length: 16 residues. Germline CDR1 is LGHDT and CDR2 is YNNKEL (reference sequence). Between the trimmed V and J ends, which lost 4 bases and 1 base, there was a span of 16 bases. The authors' processing: By means of reference gene primer amplification, nucleated cell counts were estimated. Sequencing used immunoSEQ multiplex PCR; TCRdb keeps in-frame clones, though not all of them. For V, J and clone size, that table is used; D and trimming come from the DNA. The sample lists over 200,000 clones, over 70% occurring once. This TCR was sampled from a woman aged 80 or over with acute or convalescent COVID-19. The chain carries TRBV3-1 (or the pseudogene TRBV3-2) and TRBJ2-5, with D possibly being TRBD1 (6 bases). Material for sequencing was peripheral blood. CDR3 sequence (DNA): TGTGCCAGCAGCCTCCCTTTAGGGACACTCCAAGAGACCCAGTACTTC. This encodes CASSLPLGTLQETQYF.